This is a list of T cell receptor beta chains from one sample in a study of blood T cells in healthy people across ages. One entry per CDR3 protein, called by TCRdb with MiXCR from the 5' RACE reads. This table has around 1,000,000 distinct CDR3 sequences, roughly two fifths appearing once. The sequencing input was blood. The receptors derive from a man between 18 and 29 years old in good health. CDR3s include the opening cysteine and the closing phenylalanine or tryptophan. Fields, in order: D gene, CDR3 length, V gene, clone size, J gene, CDR3 DNA, CDR3 protein. D genes are given only for firm matches. Some rows mark clone size as missing; the rest say once, few, many or name a class of expanded clone.

D: TRBD1
length: 13
V: TRBV6-4
size: many
J: TRBJ1-2
DNA: TGTGCCAGCAGTCCCAGACAGGGAGATGGCTACACCTTC
CDR3: CASSPRQGDGYTF

D: -
length: 14
V: TRBV20-1
size: few
J: TRBJ2-1
DNA: TGCAGTGCCCCCGGAGGGTTAGGGTACAATGAGCAGTTCTTC
CDR3: CSAPGGLGYNEQFF

D: -
length: 14
V: TRBV7-3
size: -
J: TRBJ2-3
DNA: TGTGCCAGCAGCCTACTTTCCGGGGACGATACGCAGTATTTT
CDR3: CASSLLSGDDTQYF

D: TRBD2
length: 14
V: TRBV20-1
size: -
J: TRBJ2-3
DNA: TGCAGTGGAAGGGCTAGCGGGATCCCAGATACGCAGTATTTT
CDR3: CSGRASGIPDTQYF

D: -
length: 16
V: TRBV7-2
size: few
J: TRBJ2-5
DNA: TGTGCCAGCAGCTTGGGACTGACATTTTCAAGGGAGACCCAGTACTTC
CDR3: CASSLGLTFSRETQYF

D: TRBD1
length: 18
V: TRBV11-2
size: -
J: TRBJ2-1
DNA: TGTGCCAGCAGCTCACTCAAAAAAAGGACAGGGTGGTACAATGAGCAGTTCTTC
CDR3: CASSSLKKRTGWYNEQFF

D: TRBD1
length: 15
V: TRBV12-3/TRBV12-4
size: -
J: TRBJ1-3
DNA: TGTGCCAGCATCAAGACAGGGATCTCTGGAAACACCATATATTTT
CDR3: CASIKTGISGNTIYF

D: -
length: 13
V: TRBV3-1
size: -
J: TRBJ2-3
DNA: TGTGCCAGCAGCATAGGACTCACAGATACGCAGTATTTT
CDR3: CASSIGLTDTQYF

D: -
length: 11
V: TRBV14
size: -
J: TRBJ1-6
DNA: TGTGCCAGCCATTCAGGTTCACCCCTCCACTTT
CDR3: CASHSGSPLHF

D: TRBD1
length: 15
V: TRBV27
size: few
J: TRBJ1-6
DNA: TGTGCCAGCAGACCGGGACAGTCCTATAATTCACCCCTCCACTTT
CDR3: CASRPGQSYNSPLHF

D: -
length: 10
V: TRBV20-1
size: -
J: TRBJ1-1
DNA: TGCAGTGCTAGTGCACGTGAAGCTTTCTTT
CDR3: CSASAREAFF

D: -
length: 17
V: TRBV4-3
size: few
J: TRBJ1-5
DNA: TGCGCCAGCAGCCAAGATAGGGTTCAGGGTGGCAATCAGCCCCAGCATTTT
CDR3: CASSQDRVQGGNQPQHF

D: TRBD2
length: 15
V: TRBV7-2
size: few
J: TRBJ2-1
DNA: TGTGCCAGCATCCCTACTAGCGACTCCTACAATGAGCAGTTCTTC
CDR3: CASIPTSDSYNEQFF

D: -
length: 16
V: TRBV5-1
size: -
J: TRBJ1-2
DNA: TGCGCCAGCAGCTTGGGGGCGGACAGCCACGGCGGTGGCTACACCTTC
CDR3: CASSLGADSHGGGYTF

D: -
length: 15
V: TRBV30
size: few
J: TRBJ1-6
DNA: TGTGCCTGGAGCCGACCCGGGACAATCAATTCACCCCTCCACTTT
CDR3: CAWSRPGTINSPLHF